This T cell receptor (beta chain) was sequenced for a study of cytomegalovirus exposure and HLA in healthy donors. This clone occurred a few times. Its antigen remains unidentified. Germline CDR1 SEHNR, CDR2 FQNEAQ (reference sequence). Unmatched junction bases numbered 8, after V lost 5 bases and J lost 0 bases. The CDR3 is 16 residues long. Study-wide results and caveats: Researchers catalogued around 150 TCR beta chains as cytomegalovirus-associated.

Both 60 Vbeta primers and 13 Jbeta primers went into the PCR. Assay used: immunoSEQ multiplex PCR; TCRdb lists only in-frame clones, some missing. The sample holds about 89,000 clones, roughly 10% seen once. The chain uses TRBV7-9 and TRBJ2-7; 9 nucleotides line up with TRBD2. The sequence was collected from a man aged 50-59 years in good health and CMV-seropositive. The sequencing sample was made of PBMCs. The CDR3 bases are TGTGCCAGCAGCGGGTTTAGCGGGAGCCTCTCCTACGAGCAGTACTTC. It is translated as CASSGFSGSLSYEQYF. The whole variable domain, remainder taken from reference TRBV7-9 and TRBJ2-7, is DTGVSQNPRHKITKRGQNVTFRCDPISEHNRLYWYRQTLGQGPEFLTYFQNEAQLEKSRLLSDRFSAERPKGSFSTLEIQRTEQGDSAMYLCASSGFSGSLSYEQYFGPGTRLTVT.